The 17 T cell receptor beta chains below were found in one sample sequenced in a study of T cells in Graves' hyperthyroidism and ophthalmopathy (dated by TCRdb to 2018 to 2020). Receptor amplification or capture employed multiplex PCR. The sequencing machine was an Illumina HiSeq 2000. The TCR beta CDR3 regions were amplified from RNA transcripts. A first-round RT-PCR of the TCR CDR3 used the HTBI primer set with the Qiagen OneStep RT-PCR kit. The public reads were reanalyzed by TCRdb: fastp trimming at Q25, MiXCR alignment, in-frame beta chains only. Entries are consolidated by CDR3 protein sequence, retaining the most common genes and DNA. Here the sample has hundreds of thousands of distinct CDR3 sequences; roughly a sixth occur a single time. The top ten clones comprise approximately 16% of the sample. What was sequenced was blood. The receptors were sampled from a woman aged 50 to 65 with Graves' hyperthyroidism that later progressed to Graves' ophthalmopathy.

This clonotype appeared a few times. The rearrangement uses TRBV9 and TRBJ1-3; 7 bases agree with TRBD1. V lost 4 bases and J lost 0; bases outside the gene matches: 7. Per germline, CDR1 SGDLS and CDR2 YYNGEE. CDR3 length equals 16 residues. The CDR3 sequence: CASSPTGVSSGNTIYF. The CDR3 DNA is TGTGCCAGCAGCCCAACAGGGGTCTCCTCTGGAAACACCATATATTTT.

The CDR3 spells CASSLGPPAPTYNEQFF. CDR3 coding DNA: TGTGCCAGCAGTCTAGGGCCGCCCGCGCCGACATACAATGAGCAGTTCTTC. The V and J genes are TRBV5-4 and TRBJ2-1, with no clear D. V lost 5 bases and J 4 bases, leaving 22 bases between the germline ends. The CDR3 runs to 17 residues. The V gene's germline CDR1 is SGHNT and CDR2 YYREEE (reference sequence).

The chain links TRBV9 to TRBJ2-7; perhaps TRBD2 as D (5 bases). Trimming pared 0 bases from V and 6 bases from J, leaving 7 bases between. Germline loops: CDR1 SGDLS, CDR2 YYNGEE. The CDR3 spans 12 residues. CDR3 amino acids: CASSVVEGEQYF. For the CDR3, the DNA is TGTGCCAGCAGCGTAGTAGAGGGCGAGCAGTACTTC.

J is TRBJ1-5 and V is TRBV9; D not resolved. Germline lookup yields CDR1 SGDLS and CDR2 YYNGEE. The CDR3 spans 13 residues. V dropped 2 bases and J dropped 8 bases, with 11 bases sitting between them. Here the CDR3 DNA reads TGTGCCAGCAGCGTCGGATCCGGGGAGCCCCAGCATTTT. It codes for CASSVGSGEPQHF.

Many counts were recorded for this clonotype. The chain has TRBV12-3 or TRBV12-4 and TRBJ1-1; D is unclear. The V gene lost 3 bases and the J gene lost 2 bases, with 10 bases spanning the gap. This CDR3 spans 14 amino acids. The CDR3 here is CASSFDTLNTEAFF. The CDR3 coding sequence is TGTGCCAGCAGTTTCGATACCCTCAACACTGAAGCTTTCTTT.

The chain joins TRBV6-1 to TRBJ2-7; 13 positions match TRBD2. Germline V gene data show CDR1 as MNHNS and CDR2 as SASEGT. The CDR3 is 14 amino acids. Trimming cost V 6 bases and J 3 bases; bases outside gene matches: 2. The CDR3 reads CASSRLAGGYEQYF. In nucleotides, the CDR3 is TGTGCCAGCAGCCGACTAGCGGGGGGCTACGAGCAGTACTTC.

This clonotype appeared many times. CDR3 protein: CASSIPEYRAFF. In nucleotides, the CDR3 is TGTGCCAGCAGTATCCCGGAGTATCGAGCTTTCTTT. The chain employs TRBV12-3 or TRBV12-4 and TRBJ1-1; D gene uncertain. The germline V and J ends were trimmed by 5 bases and 10 bases, with 14 bases remaining between them. The CDR3 runs 12 residues.

The V call is TRBV7-9, the J call TRBJ2-4; weak D call: TRBD2 (7 bases). CDR3 length equals 16 residues. V lost 2 bases to trimming and J lost 8 bases, with 19 bases between them. Germline CDR1 and CDR2: SEHNR and FQNEAQ (reference sequence). CDR3 loop: CASSLSPGGGEDIQYF. CDR3 nucleotide sequence: TGTGCCAGCAGCTTAAGCCCTGGGGGGGGCGAGGACATTCAGTACTTC.

This clonotype has just a few counts. The chain employs TRBV10-1 and TRBJ2-7; D is possibly TRBD1 or TRBD2 (6 bases each). The V gene's germline CDR1 is WNHNN and CDR2 SYGVQD (reference sequence). The CDR3 totals 14 residues. Trimming cost V 6 bases and J 0 bases, with 12 bases left between them. The CDR3 DNA sequence: TGCGCCAGCAGCCGGGGGCACGACTCCTACGAGCAGTACTTC. Amino acids: CASSRGHDSYEQYF.

The chain employs TRBV12-3 or TRBV12-4 and TRBJ1-1; D is unresolved. With 7 bases removed from V and 0 bases from J, the gap between germline ends came to 15 bases. The CDR3 sequence is 15 residues long. The CDR3 DNA is TGTGCCAGCATCCACTCCTTAAGTATGAACACTGAAGCTTTCTTT. Residues: CASIHSLSMNTEAFF.

On this clonotype itself: The CDR3 does not close with the conserved phenylalanine or tryptophan, likely indicating a read error. The J gene is TRBJ1-3, the V gene TRBV18; TRBD1 matches at 7 bases. V gave up 2 bases and J gave up 2 bases; unmatched junction bases: 0. Germline CDR1 is KGHSH and CDR2 is LQKENI. The CDR3 sequence is 14 residues long. The CDR3 DNA reads as TGTGCCAGCTCACCAGACAGGGCTGGAAACACCATATATTCT. The encoded protein is CASSPDRAGNTIYS.

This clonotype was seen a few times. This rearrangement joins TRBV7-2 to TRBJ2-1; TRBD2 matches 11 bases. This CDR3 is built from 16 residues. Looked up from germline, CDR1 is SGHTA and CDR2 is FQGNSA. With 4 bases clipped from V and 9 bases from J, the junction kept 11 bases outside the gene matches. The CDR3 region has the DNA TGTGCCAGCAGCTCCATAGCGGGGGGGCCTTTGGGTGAGCAGTTCTTC. As protein: CASSSIAGGPLGEQFF.

There are many counts of this clonotype. This chain joins TRBV12-3 or TRBV12-4 and TRBJ1-1; D is unclear. Trimming took off 10 bases at V and 0 bases at J, with 12 bases between the two ends. The CDR3 consists of 13 residues. The CDR3 nucleotides read TGTGCCAATCAGCTGAACATGAACACTGAAGCTTTCTTT. It translates to CANQLNMNTEAFF.

This clonotype was seen many times. The rearrangement uses TRBV3-1 and TRBJ1-2, with D possibly matching TRBD1 (6 bases). The V gene's germline CDR1 is LGHDT and CDR2 YNNKEL (reference sequence). The V gene lost 2 bases and the J gene lost 4 bases, with 17 bases spanning the gap. The CDR3 loop spans 16 amino acids. CDR3 coding DNA: TGTGCCAGCAGCCAATGGGGGGGGGGCAGCTCCTATGGCTACACCTTC. Amino acid sequence: CASSQWGGGSSYGYTF.

This clonotype was picked up a small number of times. This chain connects TRBV15 to TRBJ2-1; TRBD2 might be the D (6 bases). Germline assignment: CDR1 LNHNV and CDR2 YYDKDF (reference sequence). Trimming left V 0 bases short and J 3 bases short, with 9 bases between. The CDR3 runs to 15 residues. CDR3 region: CATSREEGGYNEQFF. For the CDR3, the DNA is TGTGCCACCAGCAGAGAGGAGGGAGGCTACAATGAGCAGTTCTTC.

This clonotype was detected ten times or more. The chain combines TRBV7-2 with TRBJ2-7; TRBD2 matches 11 bases. The CDR3 has 15 amino acids. CDR1 SGHTA and CDR2 FQGNSA come from the germline V gene. The V and J ends lost 3 bases and 2 bases, in that order; junction bases with no gene match: 3. The CDR3 protein is CASSFTSGGAYEQYF. The CDR3, as DNA: TGTGCCAGCAGCTTTACTAGCGGGGGAGCCTACGAGCAGTACTTC. Based on the CDR3 plus reference TRBV7-2 and TRBJ2-7, the full variable domain is GAGVSQSPSNKVTEKGKDVELRCDPISGHTALYWYRQSLGQGLEFLIYFQGNSAPDKSGLPSDRFSAERTGGSVSTLTIQRTQQEDSAVYLCASSFTSGGAYEQYFGPGTRLTVT.

This clonotype was observed at least ten times. The chain links TRBV12-3 or TRBV12-4 to TRBJ1-5; 7 bases line up with TRBD1. The CDR3 has 15 residues. J was trimmed by 2 bases and V by 7 bases; bases with no gene match: 8. The CDR3 protein is CASTPGGSGNQPQHF. The CDR3 DNA is TGTGCCAGCACCCCAGGGGGTTCAGGCAATCAGCCCCAGCATTTT.